This is a list of T cell receptor beta chains from one sample in a study of T-cell memory formation after mild COVID-19. Via MiXCR, TCRdb re-called the 5' RACE reads, giving one row per CDR3 protein. This table has 200,000 or so distinct CDR3 sequences, around 9.1% appearing once. Material for sequencing was PBMCs or a T cell subset sorted from them (not recorded which). These receptors all come from a man between 18 and 35 years old who had mild COVID-19 (a few samples of this study predate the infection). Cell type and time point are not known. Both conserved end residues are part of each CDR3. Each record gives: J gene, V gene, D gene, clone size, CDR3 protein, CDR3 DNA. A D gene is named only where the DNA matches it firmly. Clone size appears in some rows only: once, few, many, or a class for an expanded clone.

TRBJ1-1,TRBV7-2,.,.,CASRRGAFF,TGTGCCAGCCGCCGAGGAGCTTTCTTT
TRBJ2-7,TRBV10-3,.,few,CAISGEAGSSYEQYF,TGTGCCATCAGTGGGGAGGCTGGGTCTTCCTACGAGCAGTACTTC
TRBJ2-5,TRBV6-6,TRBD2,few,CASGTSGGAQETQYF,TGTGCCAGCGGAACTAGCGGGGGGGCGCAAGAGACCCAGTACTTC
TRBJ1-1,TRBV5-6,.,many,CASSEHGEAFF,TGTGCCAGCAGTGAGCATGGTGAAGCTTTCTTT
TRBJ2-7,TRBV4-1,.,.,CASSQEYGSYEQYF,TGCGCCAGCAGCCAAGAGTACGGCTCCTACGAGCAGTACTTC
TRBJ2-1,TRBV3-1,TRBD1,many,CASSQEGGQGEDEQFF,TGTGCCAGCAGCCAAGAGGGGGGACAGGGAGAGGATGAGCAGTTCTTC
TRBJ1-5,TRBV20-1,.,few,CSARDRLGNQPQHF,TGCAGTGCTAGAGACAGGTTGGGCAATCAGCCCCAGCATTTT
TRBJ2-7,TRBV20-1,.,many,CSALGRSNSYEQYF,TGCAGTGCTTTAGGACGGAGCAATTCCTACGAGCAGTACTTC
TRBJ2-3,TRBV29-1,.,many,CSVVSLLSTDTQYF,TGCAGCGTTGTCAGCCTCCTGAGCACAGATACGCAGTATTTT
TRBJ1-1,TRBV7-2,.,.,CASRPGRTNTEAFF,TGTGCCAGCCGCCCAGGGCGGACGAACACTGAAGCTTTCTTT
TRBJ2-5,TRBV10-3,.,.,CAIRADLAPETQYF,TGTGCCATCAGAGCGGACCTAGCGCCAGAGACCCAGTACTTC
TRBJ1-2,TRBV6-2/TRBV6-3,TRBD1,many,CASSRGTGTYGYTF,TGTGCCAGCAGTCGAGGGACAGGGACCTATGGCTACACCTTC
TRBJ2-2,TRBV7-9,TRBD2,.,CASSFGGTGELFF,TGTGCCAGCAGCTTCGGGGGGACCGGGGAGCTGTTTTTT
TRBJ2-2,TRBV4-3,.,many,CASSQLFTGELFF,TGCGCCAGCAGCCAGCTCTTCACCGGGGAGCTGTTTTTT
TRBJ1-6,TRBV5-1,.,few,CASSLGEGDSPLHF,TGCGCCAGCAGCTTGGGAGAAGGGGATTCACCCCTCCACTTT
TRBJ2-3,TRBV4-3,.,.,CASSQARRGAVADTQYF,TGCGCCAGCAGCCAAGCTCGGAGGGGGGCTGTCGCAGATACGCAGTATTTT
TRBJ2-7,TRBV7-6,TRBD1,few,CASSRQGAEQYF,TGTGCCAGCAGCCGACAGGGGGCTGAGCAGTACTTC
TRBJ2-1,TRBV20-1,TRBD1,few,CSASGHRGRGPDEQFF,TGCAGTGCTAGTGGGCATCGGGGCAGGGGGCCGGATGAGCAGTTCTTC
TRBJ1-5,TRBV12-3/TRBV12-4,.,few,CASGTRTNQPQHF,TGTGCCAGCGGGACCCGAACGAATCAGCCCCAGCATTTT
TRBJ2-5,TRBV14,.,.,CASSLLWGAKETQYF,TGTGCCAGCAGCCTCCTTTGGGGGGCCAAAGAGACCCAGTACTTC
TRBJ2-2,TRBV19,.,few,CASSNLGTGELFF,TGTGCCAGTAGTAATTTGGGAACCGGGGAGCTGTTTTTT
TRBJ1-5,TRBV20-1,.,.,CSARPYRDQPQHF,TGCAGTGCTAGACCGTACAGGGACCAGCCCCAGCATTTT
TRBJ2-1,TRBV4-2,.,.,CASSAPPGDHNEQFF,TGTGCCAGCAGCGCTCCCCCAGGGGACCACAATGAGCAGTTCTTC
TRBJ2-5,TRBV7-2,TRBD2,many,CASSLSGGGLKTQYF,TGTGCCAGCAGCTTAAGCGGGGGGGGTCTAAAGACCCAGTACTTC